This T cell receptor (beta chain) was recovered during a study of cytomegalovirus exposure and HLA in healthy donors. The study's findings and limits: Many donors carried some public TCRs, although rarity characterized most TCR sequences. Later on, a genetic analysis was performed. It linked a missense variant in DCLRE1C with V- and J-gene trimming of TCR beta.

These donors counted as nominally healthy when sampled, but unrecorded immune exposures were likely. The V and J ends lost 0 bases and 2 bases, in that order; junction bases with no gene match: 3. There are 14 residues in the CDR3. CDR1 and CDR2 (germline): GTSNPN, SVGIG (reference sequence). PCR employed 60 Vbeta and 13 Jbeta primers. In the original analysis: A later analysis counted 65 million to 90 million unique TCR beta chains, around 10 million shared. Assay used: immunoSEQ multiplex PCR; TCRdb lists only in-frame clones, some missing. The D gene and trimming were derived from the DNA, and the V and J assignments and clone size from that table. The sample shows some 120,000 clones, 73% of them seen only once. For this clone: The antigen is unknown.

The receptor was derived from a woman in her 40s in good health and CMV-seropositive. The sample was PBMCs. The V gene is TRBV30, the J gene TRBJ1-2; TRBD1 agrees at 7 bases. The CDR3 DNA reads TGTGCCTGGAGTGTACAGGGGCTCAACTATGGCTACACCTTC. It translates to CAWSVQGLNYGYTF.